This is a list of T cell receptor beta chains from one sample in a study of CD4 T cell repertoires in COVID-19. Here immunoSEQ multiplex PCR was the method, and the copy in TCRdb shows in-frame clones only, minus some. The sample lists about 75,000 clones; approximately 83% were seen once. The material sequenced was CD4+ T cells from peripheral blood, taken after recovery from COVID-19. The receptors here all came from a human donor who had COVID-19. Each CDR3 is given with its conserved first and last residue. D genes are given only for firm matches. Clone size is not always given. Where it is, it says once, few, many or a class for expanded clones.

d_call	clone_size	v_call	j_call	cdr3_aa	cdr3_nt
TRBD2	NA	TRBV10-2	TRBJ2-1	CASKAGGPNEQFF	TGCGCCAGCAAGGCGGGAGGCCCCAATGAGCAGTTCTTC
NA	once	TRBV10-1	TRBJ1-5	CASSEERTAPGWPQHF	TGCGCCAGCAGTGAAGAGAGGACGGCCCCGGGGTGGCCCCAGCATTTT
NA	NA	TRBV6-4	TRBJ1-2	CASTSRAAQNRSPNYGYTF	TGTGCCAGCACTTCGAGGGCGGCGCAGAATCGTAGCCCTAACTATGGCTACACCTTC
NA	NA	TRBV5-1	TRBJ2-3	CASSLGQDTRADTQYF	TGCGCCAGCAGCTTGGGACAGGACACTCGGGCAGATACGCAGTATTTT
NA	NA	TRBV5-1	TRBJ2-1	CASWYGTGLNEQFF	TGCGCCAGCTGGTATGGCACCGGGCTCAATGAGCAGTTCTTC
TRBD2	NA	TRBV6-5	TRBJ2-3	CASSFSGGPSDTQYF	TGTGCCAGCAGTTTTAGCGGGGGACCTTCAGATACGCAGTATTTT
NA	few	TRBV7-2	TRBJ1-4	CASSLVRGLATNEKLFF	TGTGCCAGCAGCTTAGTTAGGGGGTTGGCGACTAATGAAAAACTGTTTTTT
NA	NA	TRBV19	TRBJ1-1	CASSTPQPGHSGTEAFF	TGTGCCAGTAGTACCCCACAACCGGGACATTCAGGGACTGAAGCTTTCTTT
NA	NA	TRBV6-5	TRBJ1-5	CASTQRTVRNQPQHF	TGTGCCAGCACCCAGAGGACAGTCCGGAATCAGCCCCAGCATTTT
TRBD1	once	TRBV5-1	TRBJ2-7	CASSLDPGQRIYEQYF	TGCGCCAGCAGCTTGGATCCGGGACAGAGAATCTACGAGCAGTACTTC
NA	NA	TRBV30	TRBJ1-1	CQGMLFDTEAFF	TGTCAGGGAATGCTGTTTGACACTGAAGCTTTCTTT
NA	once	TRBV5-1	TRBJ2-1	CASSLGGLGARNEQFF	TGCGCCAGCAGCTTGGGCGGGCTCGGGGCGCGCAATGAGCAGTTCTTC
TRBD1	NA	TRBV11-2	TRBJ2-3	CASSLDRQGGTDTQYF	TGTGCCAGCAGCTTAGACCGACAGGGCGGAACAGATACGCAGTATTTT
NA	few	TRBV11-2	TRBJ2-7	CASSSHSYEQYF	TGTGCCAGCAGCTCCCACTCCTACGAGCAGTACTTC
NA	NA	TRBV3-1/TRBV3-2	TRBJ2-6	CASSYFSSGANVLTF	TGTGCCAGCAGTTACTTTAGCTCTGGGGCCAACGTCCTGACTTTC
NA	NA	TRBV3-1/TRBV3-2	TRBJ2-3	CASMAGATDTQYF	TGTGCCAGCATGGCAGGGGCGACAGATACGCAGTATTTT
NA	once	TRBV7-2	TRBJ2-5	CASSLVGGGKETQYF	TGTGCCAGCAGCTTGGTGGGAGGGGGGAAAGAGACCCAGTACTTC
TRBD1	NA	TRBV5-8	TRBJ2-1	CASTLGDSVYNEQFF	TGTGCCAGCACCCTAGGGGACAGCGTCTACAATGAGCAGTTCTTC
NA	NA	TRBV5-1	TRBJ1-2	CASIHPGTDVSYGYTF	TGCGCCAGCATCCATCCCGGGACCGACGTTTCCTATGGCTACACCTTC
TRBD2	NA	TRBV13	TRBJ2-7	CASSRGGARVMDEQYF	TGTGCCAGCAGCCGCGGGGGGGCGAGAGTTATGGACGAGCAGTACTTC
NA	NA	TRBV11-2	TRBJ2-5	CASSLGTSLETQYF	TGTGCCAGCAGCTTAGGCACTAGTTTAGAGACCCAGTACTTC
NA	once	TRBV6-1	TRBJ2-3	CASSEGLATTDTQYF	TGTGCCAGCAGTGAAGGATTGGCAACCACAGATACGCAGTATTTT
NA	NA	TRBV19	TRBJ1-1	CATSGRSTNTEAFF	TGTGCCACCAGCGGTAGATCTACGAACACTGAAGCTTTCTTT
TRBD1	few	TRBV6-5	TRBJ1-3	CASKDRVSGNTIYF	TGTGCCAGCAAAGACAGGGTATCTGGAAACACCATATATTTT
TRBD1	NA	TRBV19	TRBJ1-1	CASSTNRGGTEAFF	TGTGCCAGTAGTACCAACAGGGGTGGCACTGAAGCTTTCTTT
NA	once	TRBV7-9	TRBJ1-2	CASSLGAGGHGYTF	TGTGCCAGCAGCTTAGGTGCAGGCGGCCATGGCTACACCTTC
NA	NA	TRBV6-5	TRBJ2-2	CASNRDWNTGELFF	TGTGCCAGCAATAGGGACTGGAACACCGGGGAGCTGTTTTTT
TRBD1	NA	TRBV6-4	TRBJ2-2	CASTKDRAGTGELFF	TGTGCCAGCACCAAGGACAGGGCGGGCACCGGGGAGCTGTTTTTT
TRBD1	NA	TRBV11-2	TRBJ1-2	CASSLDSGETGTYGYTF	TGTGCCAGCAGCTTAGATAGTGGGGAGACAGGGACTTATGGCTACACCTTC
NA	many	TRBV11-3	TRBJ2-7	CASSLEQDTEQYF	TGTGCCAGCAGCTTAGAACAGGATACCGAGCAGTACTTC
NA	NA	TRBV4-1	TRBJ2-5	CASSQDARAQETQYF	TGCGCCAGCAGCCAAGATGCCCGGGCCCAAGAGACCCAGTACTTC
NA	NA	TRBV29-1	TRBJ2-6	CSVEGQSSGANVLTF	TGCAGCGTTGAGGGGCAGTCCTCTGGGGCCAACGTCCTGACTTTC
NA	NA	TRBV3-1/TRBV3-2	TRBJ1-1	CASSQVPGGNTEAFF	TGTGCCAGCAGCCAAGTCCCAGGAGGGAACACTGAAGCTTTCTTT
NA	NA	TRBV19	TRBJ1-2	CASSRRQPHGYTF	TGTGCCAGTAGTAGGAGACAGCCCCATGGCTACACCTTC
NA	NA	TRBV29-1	TRBJ1-5	CSVRDGNQPQHF	TGCAGCGTTCGGGACGGCAATCAGCCCCAGCATTTT
NA	NA	TRBV6-5	TRBJ1-5	CASTPGVYSNQPQHF	TGTGCCAGCACTCCGGGGGTTTATAGCAATCAGCCCCAGCATTTT
NA	NA	TRBV6-4	TRBJ2-1	CASSDSAGGGEQFF	TGTGCCAGCAGTGACTCCGCCGGGGGAGGTGAGCAGTTCTTC
NA	once	TRBV6-1	TRBJ1-6	CASRPPGDSPLHF	TGTGCCAGCAGGCCCCCAGGGGATTCACCCCTCCACTTT
NA	NA	TRBV2	TRBJ2-1	CASSEAMMAYNEQFF	TGTGCCAGCAGTGAAGCGATGATGGCCTACAATGAGCAGTTCTTC
TRBD1	NA	TRBV10-3	TRBJ2-7	CATTTGTGRYEQYF	TGTGCCACCACAACCGGGACAGGGCGGTACGAGCAGTACTTC
TRBD1	NA	TRBV19	TRBJ1-5	CASSGKDRVFGNQPQHF	TGTGCCAGTAGTGGAAAGGACAGGGTGTTTGGCAATCAGCCCCAGCATTTT
TRBD1	NA	TRBV7-8	TRBJ1-2	CASSLAQGGAANNYGYTF	TGTGCCAGCAGCTTAGCGCAGGGGGGGGCGGCGAATAACTATGGCTACACCTTC
NA	once	TRBV6-5	TRBJ1-1	CASTPRWGDTEAFF	TGTGCCAGCACCCCCCGGTGGGGGGACACTGAAGCTTTCTTT
TRBD1	NA	TRBV7-9	TRBJ2-7	CASSPGDRGSYEQYF	TGTGCCAGCAGCCCCGGGGACAGGGGCTCCTACGAGCAGTACTTC
NA	NA	TRBV11-2	TRBJ2-1	CASSLVIGWGVQFF	TGTGCCAGCAGCTTAGTTATTGGTTGGGGAGTGCAGTTCTTC
NA	NA	TRBV11-3	TRBJ2-3	CASSIFSTDTQYF	TGTGCCAGCAGTATCTTTAGCACAGATACGCAGTATTTT
TRBD1	NA	TRBV5-6	TRBJ1-2	CASSLDRGDYGYTF	TGTGCCAGCAGCTTGGACAGGGGAGACTATGGCTACACCTTC